The entry below gives a single TCR beta chain sequence along with its context. Assay: immunoSEQ multiplex PCR; the TCRdb copy retains only in-frame clones and omits some. The sample contains roughly 90,000 clones, roughly 90% of which appear only once. The data stem from a study of OX40 agonist ivuxolimab in advanced cancers. V lost 5 bases, J lost 1 base, and 1 base stayed unmatched. The CDR3 spans 14 residues. Germline CDR1 reads MDHEN; CDR2 reads SYDVKM. V and J are TRBV28 and TRBJ2-3; 9 positions match TRBD1. The clonotype originates from an adult with an advanced solid tumor such as melanoma, head and neck, liver or kidney cancer. Sequenced material: CD4+ or CD8+ T cells sorted from blood, taken in a trial of the OX40 agonist ivuxolimab. The CDR3 DNA reads as TGTGCCAGCAGTGACAGGGGGGGCACAGATACGCAGTATTTT. The encoded protein is CASSDRGGTDTQYF.